This T cell receptor (beta chain) emerged from a study of T cells in localized non-small cell lung cancer. Only in-frame clones appear in the TCRdb table, and some are missing; sequencing was by immunoSEQ multiplex PCR. The sample includes roughly 30,000 clones, 85% to 90% of them seen just once. V trimming: 0 bases; J trimming: 9 bases; junction bases outside the gene matches: 8. This CDR3 has 16 amino acids. Germline V gives CDR1 MGHRA, CDR2 YSYEKL. The clonotype originates from a female donor at least 60 years old with stage I lung adenocarcinoma. V and J are TRBV4-1 and TRBJ2-2; 9 bases line up with TRBD1. This sample comprised peripheral blood, obtained before any cancer treatment. The CDR3 region has the DNA TGCGCCAGCAGCCAAGATAACAGGGGGCAGGGCCGGGAGCTGTTTTTT. It translates to CASSQDNRGQGRELFF.